These 30 T cell receptor beta chains share one sample of origin, sequenced in a study of vaccination effects on CD4 cells after COVID-19. ViraFEST expansion of antigen-specific CD4+ T cells with viral peptide pools preceded sequencing. Culture lasted approximately 10 days before CD4+ T cell isolation. The person's infection with SARS-CoV-2, confirmed by PCR, took place between March and December 2020. Assay used: immunoSEQ multiplex PCR; TCRdb lists only in-frame clones, some missing. The top ten hold approximately 15% of the sample, which has some 22,000 clones, around 76% seen once. Their specific antigens are unknown. The sample here was CD4+ T cells from PBMCs cultured with SARS-CoV-2 spike peptides, taken before COVID-19 vaccination. The origin of the receptors is a human donor who had a prior SARS-CoV-2 infection.

The CDR3: CARSLVRDRGHSGANVLTF. The CDR3, as DNA: TGTGCCAGAAGCTTGGTCCGGGACAGGGGCCACTCTGGGGCCAACGTCCTGACTTTC. The rearrangement joins TRBV5-3 to TRBJ2-6; TRBD1 aligns across 10 bases. TRBV5-3 is flagged as an ORF with uncertain function. This CDR3 is 19 amino acids long. V was pared by 0 bases and J by 0 bases, with 6 bases of the junction left unmatched.

The CDR3 is CASSSVTGLDEQYF. The CDR3 DNA reads TGTGCCAGCAGCTCCGTGACAGGGCTCGACGAGCAGTACTTC. The chain links TRBV5-4 to TRBJ2-7, with 7 bases aligning to TRBD1. This CDR3 is built from 14 residues. CDR1 and CDR2 (germline): SGHNT, YYREEE (reference sequence). Germline trimming cut 3 bases from V and 5 bases from J; bases unmatched to any gene: 8. Variable domain in full (rest from reference TRBV5-4 and TRBJ2-7): ETGVTQSPTHLIKTRGQQVTLRCSSQSGHNTVSWYQQALGQGPQFIFQYYREEENGRGNFPPRFSGLQFPNYSSELNVNALELDDSALYLCASSSVTGLDEQYFGPGTRLTVT.

The CDR3 sequence: CASSLQGALNTEAFF. The CDR3 DNA reads TGTGCCAGCAGTTTACAGGGGGCCCTGAACACTGAAGCTTTCTTT. The chain is built from TRBV7-3 and TRBJ1-1, with 9 bases lining up with TRBD1. Germline CDR1 reads SGHTA; CDR2 reads FQGTGA. The trim removed 6 bases at V and 0 bases at J, leaving 5 bases unmatched. CDR3 size: 15 residues.

The gene calls are TRBV5-1 and TRBJ1-2, with 9 nucleotides matching TRBD1. The germline CDR1 and CDR2 sequences are SGHRS and YFSETQ. CDR3 length: 13 amino acids. V lost 4 bases and J lost 3; bases outside the gene matches: 1. The DNA for the CDR3 is TGCGCCAGCAGCGACAGGGGGGACTATGGCTACACCTTC. Translated: CASSDRGDYGYTF.

The chain uses TRBV7-3 and TRBJ2-2; D gene ambiguous. The germline V gene encodes CDR1 SGHTA and CDR2 FQGTGA. The CDR3 totals 16 residues. Deletions cut 5 bases from V and 0 bases from J, with 13 bases between. The CDR3 loop is CASSPRAASNTGELFF. The CDR3 region has the DNA TGTGCCAGCAGCCCAAGGGCAGCTTCGAACACCGGGGAGCTGTTTTTT.

This clone was found a few times. The rearrangement joins TRBV18 to TRBJ1-2; D is uncertain. Germline V gene lookup returns CDR1 KGHSH and CDR2 LQKENI. The CDR3 contains 13 residues. With 3 bases removed from V and 8 bases from J, the gap between germline ends came to 13 bases. DNA for the CDR3: TGTGCCAGCTCACCGGACCCATCGCTGGGCTACACCTTC. It codes for CASSPDPSLGYTF. The variable domain in full, completed from reference TRBV18 and TRBJ1-2, reads NAGVMQNPRHLVRRRGQEARLRCSPMKGHSHVYWYRQLPEEGLKFMVYLQKENIIDESGMPKERFSAEFPKEGPSILRIQQVVRGDSAAYFCASSPDPSLGYTFGSGTRLTVV.

This clone was counted a few times. In DNA, the CDR3 is TGTGCCAGTGCAGGGGTGAATGAGCAGTTCTTC. Protein: CASAGVNEQFF. The chain combines TRBV28 with TRBJ2-1; perhaps TRBD1 as D (6 bases). The germline CDR1 and CDR2 sequences are MDHEN and SYDVKM. This CDR3 has 11 residues. The V end was cut by 9 bases, the J end by 7 bases, with 10 bases between.

This clone has more than one count but fewer than ten. The chain combines TRBV18 with TRBJ2-6, with 8 nucleotides matching TRBD1. Germline loops: CDR1 KGHSH, CDR2 LQKENI. CDR3 length equals 15 residues. Germline trimming cut 3 bases from V and 2 bases from J; bases unmatched to any gene: 0. Written as DNA, the CDR3 is TGTGCCAGCTCACCGACAGGGGCTGGGGCCAACGTCCTGACTTTC. It is translated as CASSPTGAGANVLTF.

This clone has only a few counts. The CDR3 DNA reads TGTGCCAGCAGTTCTTCCGTGGGCGGGGAGCTGTTTTTT. Translation gives CASSSSVGGELFF. The chain links TRBV6-5 to TRBJ2-2, with no clear D. The length of the CDR3 is 13 residues. V lost 4 bases and J lost 7, with 10 bases in between. Looked up from germline, CDR1 is MNHEY and CDR2 is SVGAGI.

The V call is TRBV7-2, the J call TRBJ2-3; 9 nucleotides align to TRBD2. CDR1 is SGHTA and CDR2 is FQGNSA in the germline V gene. The CDR3 totals 17 residues. V gave up 3 bases and J gave up 4 bases; unmatched junction bases: 11. The CDR3 nucleotides read TGTGCCAGCAGCTTCCTACCAACGGGCGGGAGGGCAGATACGCAGTATTTT. Protein: CASSFLPTGGRADTQYF.

The chain carries TRBV3-1 (or the pseudogene TRBV3-2) and TRBJ2-1; D gene ambiguous. The germline V and J ends were trimmed by 2 bases and 16 bases, with 18 bases remaining between them. CDR3 length: 13 residues. CDR1 is LGHDT, CDR2 YNNKEL, per germline (reference sequence). CDR3 sequence (DNA): TGTGCCAGCAGCCAATTTCTGGGCAGTAGCTATTTCTTC. It codes for CASSQFLGSSYFF.

V and J are TRBV4-3 and TRBJ2-1; a possible D gene is TRBD1 (5 bases). V lost 0 bases to trimming and J lost 12 bases, with 15 bases between them. The CDR3 spans 14 residues. Germline V gene data show CDR1 as LGHNA and CDR2 as YSLEER. CDR3: CASSQEKERTGQFF. CDR3 nucleotide sequence: TGCGCCAGCAGCCAAGAAAAGGAGAGAACAGGGCAGTTCTTC.

The chain links TRBV24-1 to TRBJ2-5; D may be TRBD1 or TRBD2 (5 bases each). CDR1 and CDR2 (germline): KGHDR, SFDVKD. The CDR3 runs to 15 residues. Trimming left V 5 bases short and J 5 bases short, with 17 bases between. For the CDR3, the DNA is TGTGCCACCAGTGGCAGTTTGGGGCCGGGGGAGACCCAGTACTTC. Amino acid sequence: CATSGSLGPGETQYF.

The chain links TRBV7-9 to TRBJ2-1; 13 bases agree with TRBD2. Germline values: CDR1 SEHNR, CDR2 FQNEAQ (reference sequence). The CDR3 consists of 17 residues. After removal of 5 bases from V and 0 bases from J, the junction contained 4 bases not matched to a gene. CDR3 sequence: CASSLLAGGSSYNEQFF. CDR3 nucleotides: TGTGCCAGCAGCCTACTAGCGGGGGGGAGCTCCTACAATGAGCAGTTCTTC.

V usage is TRBV7-8 and J usage is TRBJ2-1, with D possibly TRBD2 on 6 matching bases. The germline V and J ends were trimmed by 0 bases and 14 bases, with 29 bases remaining between them. The CDR3 length is 18 residues. Germline-derived CDR1 and CDR2 are SGHVS and FQNEAQ. The CDR3 DNA sequence: TGTGCCAGCAGCTTAGCGGTCCCCGGGGCGCCCCGGACATCGGGGGAGTTCTTC. This translates into CASSLAVPGAPRTSGEFF.

The chain links TRBV2 to TRBJ2-3; D might be TRBD2 (5 bases). The CDR3 length is 17 residues. V was clipped by 7 bases and J by 0 bases, with 20 bases between them. Per the germline V gene, CDR1 is SNHLY and CDR2 is FYNNEI. CDR3 in DNA: TGTGCCAGCAAGTTGCGGGCCAGCACCGCCAGCACAGATACGCAGTATTTT. It yields the protein CASKLRASTASTDTQYF.

The chain is built from TRBV5-1 and TRBJ2-3, with 8 positions matching TRBD1. V lost 4 bases to trimming and J lost 3 bases; unmatched junction nucleotides: 7. The CDR3 contains 15 residues. Germline CDR1 and CDR2: SGHRS and YFSETQ. CDR3 loop: CASSRDRGSTDTQYF. The CDR3 DNA sequence: TGCGCCAGCAGCCGCGACAGGGGTTCAACAGATACGCAGTATTTT.

The chain couples TRBV6-1 to TRBJ1-5; D is unclear. The length of the CDR3 is 16 residues. V was cut by 0 bases and J by 6 bases, with 15 bases left in between. Germline CDR1 is MNHNS and CDR2 is SASEGT. The CDR3 sequence is CASSEARPGAGQPQHF. DNA of the CDR3: TGTGCCAGCAGTGAAGCCCGACCGGGAGCGGGTCAGCCCCAGCATTTT.

The V call is TRBV24-1, the J call TRBJ1-4, with 8 bases matching TRBD1. Trimming removed 2 bases from V and 3 bases from J; junction bases left unmatched: 1. The CDR3 contains 15 residues. Per the germline V gene, CDR1 is KGHDR and CDR2 is SFDVKD. The CDR3 spells CATSDSRGPNEKLFF. The CDR3 bases are TGTGCCACCAGTGATTCCAGGGGGCCTAATGAAAAACTGTTTTTT.

This clone has only one observation. This chain uses TRBV5-1 with TRBJ1-3; no clear D. The germline CDR1 and CDR2 sequences are SGHRS and YFSETQ. The CDR3 runs to 13 residues. The germline V and J ends were trimmed by 0 bases and 4 bases, with 5 bases remaining between them. The CDR3, as DNA: TGCGCCAGCAGCTTGGGGGCAGGAAACACCATATATTTT. This sequence encodes CASSLGAGNTIYF.

The rearrangement links TRBV4-2 to TRBJ2-3, with D maybe TRBD2 (5 bases). The germline V gene encodes CDR1 LGHNA and CDR2 YNFKEQ. The CDR3 is 15 residues long. The V end lost 0 bases, the J end lost 4 bases, and 11 bases lay between the germline ends. The CDR3 spells CASSQDEGYPDTQYF. The CDR3 DNA reads TGTGCCAGCAGCCAAGACGAGGGCTACCCAGATACGCAGTATTTT.

The rearrangement links TRBV6-2 or TRBV6-3 to TRBJ2-1, with 12 bases matching TRBD2. Trimming took 2 bases from V and 4 from J; bases not matched to a gene: 9. In germline, CDR1 is MNHEY, CDR2 SVGEGT. This CDR3 is 18 amino acids long. Written as DNA, the CDR3 is TGTGCCAGCAGTTACGGGCTAGCGGGAGGGATCAAATACAATGAGCAGTTCTTC. It yields the protein CASSYGLAGGIKYNEQFF.

The chain has TRBV5-1 and TRBJ2-7; TRBD2 agrees at 9 bases. Looked up from germline, CDR1 is SGHRS and CDR2 is YFSETQ. The CDR3 covers 16 residues. J gave up 2 bases and V 0 bases, and 6 bases lay outside the gene matches. CDR3 protein: CASSLAGPSGTYEQYF. CDR3 coding DNA: TGCGCCAGCAGCTTGGCCGGGCCTAGCGGGACCTACGAGCAGTACTTC.

J is TRBJ1-3 and V is TRBV20-1, with a weak D call TRBD1 (5 bases). V dropped 3 bases and J dropped 0 bases, with 12 bases sitting between them. The CDR3 is 15 residues long. Germline V gene sequence: CDR1 DFQATT, CDR2 SNEGSKA (reference sequence). CDR3 residues: CSASLDSRSGNTIYF. Here the CDR3 DNA reads TGCAGTGCTAGTCTAGACAGTCGCTCTGGAAACACCATATATTTT.

This clone came up once. The V and J genes are TRBV7-9 and TRBJ2-5; 7 positions match TRBD2. V trimming: 7 bases; J trimming: 5 bases; junction bases outside the gene matches: 7. Germline CDR1 SEHNR, CDR2 FQNEAQ (reference sequence). CDR3 length equals 13 residues. The CDR3 bases are TGTGCCAGCACCCCAGTGGGGGGGGAGACCCAGTACTTC. Protein: CASTPVGGETQYF.

The chain uses TRBV15 and TRBJ2-7; D perhaps matches TRBD2 (5 bases). Trimming cost V 0 bases and J 2 bases, with 11 bases left between them. CDR3 length equals 15 residues. Germline values: CDR1 LNHNV, CDR2 YYDKDF (reference sequence). The CDR3 nucleotides are TGTGCCACCAGCAGAGATCAAGAGGGAACCTACGAGCAGTACTTC. This encodes CATSRDQEGTYEQYF.

The CDR3 loop is CASSLPTFPGLGTDTQYF. The CDR3 DNA sequence: TGTGCCAGCAGCTTACCAACCTTTCCTGGGCTCGGCACAGATACGCAGTATTTT. This chain links TRBV7-8 with TRBJ2-3; D not resolved. Trimming left V 2 bases short and J 1 base short, with 19 bases between. The CDR3 is 18 residues long. Germline CDR1 is SGHVS and CDR2 is FQNEAQ.

V gene TRBV2 combines with J gene TRBJ2-3, with D perhaps TRBD2 (6 bases). This CDR3 spans 16 amino acids. Germline assignment: CDR1 SNHLY and CDR2 FYNNEI. Trimming cost V 7 bases and J 0 bases, with 17 bases left between them. CDR3 sequence: CASNPAGLPSTDTQYF. For the CDR3, the DNA is TGTGCCAGCAACCCCGCGGGGCTACCTAGCACAGATACGCAGTATTTT. Filled out from reference TRBV2 and TRBJ2-3, the complete variable domain reads EPEVTQTPSHQVTQMGQEVILRCVPISNHLYFYWYRQILGQKVEFLVSFYNNEISEKSEIFDDQFSVERPDGSNFTLKIRSTKLEDSAMYFCASNPAGLPSTDTQYFGPGTRLTVL.

The chain joins TRBV7-3 to TRBJ2-2; 11 bases align to TRBD1. The CDR3 spans 13 residues. Germline V gene sequence: CDR1 SGHTA, CDR2 FQGTGA. J lost 11 bases, V lost 2 bases, and 1 base had no gene match. CDR3: CASSLGQGAELFF. The CDR3, as DNA: TGTGCCAGCAGCTTAGGACAGGGGGCCGAGCTGTTTTTT.

The genes are TRBV27 and TRBJ2-7, with 10 bases identical to TRBD2. CDR3 length equals 16 residues. J gave up 3 bases and V 2 bases, and 7 bases lay outside the gene matches. Per the germline V gene, CDR1 is MNHEY and CDR2 is SMNVEV (reference sequence). The chain's CDR3 is CASSLNSGGGYYEQYF. As DNA, the CDR3 is TGTGCCAGCAGTTTAAACAGCGGGGGGGGGTACTACGAGCAGTACTTC.